The entry below gives a single T cell receptor beta chain sequence along with its context. Its specificity is unknown. These data come from a study of cytomegalovirus exposure and HLA in healthy donors. Study at large: An earlier analysis found 95 million to 140 million unique TCR beta sequences from 150 million to 200 million T cells. Regarding the study as a whole: Researchers reportedly found TCR beta sequences accurately predicted most subjects' HLA-A and HLA-B alleles. For TCR beta chains, V- and J-gene trimming was later linked to a missense DCLRE1C variant.

The primer mix had 60 Vbeta and 13 Jbeta primers. Data came from immunoSEQ multiplex PCR; TCRdb stores just in-frame clones and leaves some out. The sample lists around 110,000 clones, around 86% seen once, with under 5% in the top ten. CDR3 length equals 15 residues. CDR1 is SGHRS and CDR2 is YFSETQ in the germline V gene. This sequence joins TRBV5-1 and TRBJ2-7, with D possibly being TRBD2 (6 bases). Judging by the DNA end, TRBJ2-5 fits better; the J call may be wrong. Input material: PBMCs. This clonotype originated in a woman between 25 and 40 years old in good health and CMV-seronegative. CDR3 residues: CASSLGGKGLETQYF. In DNA form, the CDR3 reads TGCGCCAGCAGCTTGGGGGGCAAGGGACTGGAGACCCAGTACTTC.